This T cell receptor beta chain was captured by sequencing in a study of blood T cell repertoires in COVID-19. Study in general: Samples of COVID-19 (acute and convalescent) were obtained from the United States, Italy and Spain. The analysed material was cDNA or gDNA that came from T cells, B-cell-depleted T cells, or PBMCs.

J was trimmed by 5 bases and V by 3 bases; bases with no gene match: 7. Germline CDR1 MGHRA, CDR2 YSYEKL. The CDR3 is 14 amino acids. Seattle's cohort entered during active infection and was followed longitudinally. In the original workflow: Amplifying reference gene primers gave estimates of nucleated cell counts. Data came from immunoSEQ multiplex PCR; TCRdb stores just in-frame clones and leaves some out. V and J calls and clone size are given by that table; D and trimming were obtained from the DNA. Of 210,000 or so clones listed, approximately 83% are singletons. The receptor's source is a woman aged 25 to 39 with COVID-19, enrolled during active disease. The material sequenced was peripheral blood. This chain links TRBV4-1 with TRBJ2-7; 7 bases fit TRBD1. Written as DNA, the CDR3 is TGCGCCAGCAGCCACCGACAGGGTATGGACGAGCAGTACTTC. Translation gives CASSHRQGMDEQYF.